The rows below give T cell receptor beta chains drawn from one sample of a study of blood T cell repertoires in COVID-19. Sequencing used immunoSEQ multiplex PCR; TCRdb keeps in-frame clones, though not all of them. The sample includes 350,000 to 550,000 clones, nearly 90% of them seen just once. What was sequenced was PBMCs or T cells enriched from blood (not recorded which). The receptor source for this set is a woman aged 18-29 years with acute COVID-19. Both conserved end residues are part of each CDR3. D genes are given only for firm matches. Size is omitted from some rows. Given values are once, few, many or a class for expanded clones.

clone_size j_call d_call v_call cdr3_nt cdr3_aa
. TRBJ1-6 . TRBV5-1 TGCGCCAGCAGCCTGACGGGTCAGGGGCAGGGCAAGGATTCACCCCTCCACTTT CASSLTGQGQGKDSPLHF
. TRBJ2-3 TRBD1 TRBV28 TGTGCCAGCAGGGGGGGACAGGGGGCGACAGATACGCAGTATTTT CASRGGQGATDTQYF
. TRBJ1-1 . TRBV11-2 TGTGCCAGCAGCTTAGATCGCCCACATCAAGCTTTCTTT CASSLDRPHQAFF
. TRBJ1-5 . TRBV18 TGTGCCAGCTCACCGGAACAGGGCAATCAGCCCCAGCATTTT CASSPEQGNQPQHF
. TRBJ2-1 TRBD2 TRBV20-1 TGCAGTGCTAGTGTCCGGGAGGAAGGTATTGCTGAGCAGTTCTTC CSASVREEGIAEQFF
. TRBJ1-1 TRBD1 TRBV5-6 TGTGCCAGCAGCTTGGGGACAGGGGAAGCTTTCTTT CASSLGTGEAFF
. TRBJ1-5 TRBD1 TRBV28 TGTGCCAGCAGGAGACAGGGGACCCAGCCCCAGCATTTT CASRRQGTQPQHF
. TRBJ1-4 TRBD1 TRBV3-1/TRBV3-2 TGTGCCAGCAGCCCAGGGGGAGCTAATGAAAAACTGTTTTTT CASSPGGANEKLFF
few TRBJ1-5 . TRBV2 TGTGCCAGCAGTGACTTATCAGGGAATCAGCCCCAGCATTTT CASSDLSGNQPQHF
. TRBJ2-7 TRBD1 TRBV18 TGTGCCAGCTCACCCTCACGTCAGGGGGATCGATACGAGCAGTACTTC CASSPSRQGDRYEQYF
. TRBJ1-6 . TRBV6-2/TRBV6-3 TGTGCCAGCAGTTACCGACCCGGCGGCAATTCACCCCTCCACTTT CASSYRPGGNSPLHF
. TRBJ2-5 TRBD1 TRBV19 TGTGCCAGTAGTTTATGGACAGGGGCAGGGGAGACCCAGTACTTC CASSLWTGAGETQYF
. TRBJ2-1 TRBD2 TRBV27 TGTGCCAGCACCCCGCCCGGACTAGCGGGAGTGGATGAGCAGTTCTTC CASTPPGLAGVDEQFF
. TRBJ2-1 TRBD2 TRBV19 TGTGCCAGTAGAAACATGGGACTAGCGGGTCTCAATGAGCAGTTCTTC CASRNMGLAGLNEQFF
. TRBJ1-2 . TRBV3-1/TRBV3-2 TGTGCCAGCAGCCCGAGACAGAACGAAAACTATGGCTACACCTTC CASSPRQNENYGYTF
. TRBJ1-1 . TRBV14 TGTGCCAGCAGGGATTTAAGGGGGACGAACACTGAAGCTTTCTTT CASRDLRGTNTEAFF
few TRBJ1-5 TRBD1 TRBV19 TGTGCCAGTAGTATTCCAGGACAGGGGGCTGGAGGTCAGCCCCAGCATTTT CASSIPGQGAGGQPQHF
. TRBJ2-1 . TRBV5-1 TGCGCCAGCACCATTTCAGGGGAGCCGGCTGAGCAGTTCTTC CASTISGEPAEQFF
. TRBJ2-7 . TRBV3-1/TRBV3-2 TGTGCCAGCAGCCAAGGTGGGATCGGGACAACCTACGAGCAGTACTTC CASSQGGIGTTYEQYF
. TRBJ2-2 . TRBV7-9 TGTGCCAGCCCCGGGGGGCCAAGGACGAACACCGGGGAGCTGTTTTTT CASPGGPRTNTGELFF
. TRBJ2-5 . TRBV7-9 TGTGCCAGCAGCCCCCTGGGCAGGGGATGGAGTCAAGAGACCCAGTACTTC CASSPLGRGWSQETQYF
. TRBJ2-5 TRBD1 TRBV15 TGTGCCACCAGGATAGACAGGGCGCGAGAGACCCAGTACTTC CATRIDRARETQYF
. TRBJ1-2 TRBD1 TRBV27 TGTGCCAGCAGTTTATCCCAACAGGGGTGGGGCTACACCTTC CASSLSQQGWGYTF
few TRBJ1-2 . TRBV11-2 TGTGCCAGCAGCGGACAGCTAACTCACTATGGCTACACCTTC CASSGQLTHYGYTF
once TRBJ2-2 . TRBV11-2 TGTGCCAGCAGCTTGTCGACTAGAATGAACACCGGGGAGCTGTTTTTT CASSLSTRMNTGELFF